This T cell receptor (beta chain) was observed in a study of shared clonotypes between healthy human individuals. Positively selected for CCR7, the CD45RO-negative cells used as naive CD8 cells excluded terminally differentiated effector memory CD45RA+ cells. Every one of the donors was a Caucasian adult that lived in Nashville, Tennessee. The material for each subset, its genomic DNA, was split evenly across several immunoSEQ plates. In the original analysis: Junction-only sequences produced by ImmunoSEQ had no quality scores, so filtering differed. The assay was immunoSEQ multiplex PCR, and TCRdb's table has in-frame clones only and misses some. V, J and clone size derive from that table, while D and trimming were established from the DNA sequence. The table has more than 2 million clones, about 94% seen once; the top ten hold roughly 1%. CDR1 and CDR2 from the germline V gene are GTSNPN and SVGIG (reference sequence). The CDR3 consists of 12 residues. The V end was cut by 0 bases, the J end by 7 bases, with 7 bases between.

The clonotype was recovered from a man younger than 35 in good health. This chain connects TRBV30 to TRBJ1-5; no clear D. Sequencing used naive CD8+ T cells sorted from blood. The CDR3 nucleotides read TGTGCCTGGAGTGTATCTCAGCAGCCCCAGCATTTT. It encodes CAWSVSQQPQHF.